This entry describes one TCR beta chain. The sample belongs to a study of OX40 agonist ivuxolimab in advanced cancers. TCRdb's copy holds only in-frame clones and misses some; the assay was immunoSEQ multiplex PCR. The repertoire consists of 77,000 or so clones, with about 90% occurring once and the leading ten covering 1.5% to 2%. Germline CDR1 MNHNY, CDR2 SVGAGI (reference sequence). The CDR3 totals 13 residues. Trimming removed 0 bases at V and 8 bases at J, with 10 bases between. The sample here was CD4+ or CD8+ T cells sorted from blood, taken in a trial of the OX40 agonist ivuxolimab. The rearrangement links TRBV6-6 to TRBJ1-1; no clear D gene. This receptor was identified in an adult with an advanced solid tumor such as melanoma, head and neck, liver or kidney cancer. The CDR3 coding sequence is TGTGCCAGCAGTTACTCGATAGGGCAGGAAGCTTTCTTT. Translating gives CASSYSIGQEAFF.